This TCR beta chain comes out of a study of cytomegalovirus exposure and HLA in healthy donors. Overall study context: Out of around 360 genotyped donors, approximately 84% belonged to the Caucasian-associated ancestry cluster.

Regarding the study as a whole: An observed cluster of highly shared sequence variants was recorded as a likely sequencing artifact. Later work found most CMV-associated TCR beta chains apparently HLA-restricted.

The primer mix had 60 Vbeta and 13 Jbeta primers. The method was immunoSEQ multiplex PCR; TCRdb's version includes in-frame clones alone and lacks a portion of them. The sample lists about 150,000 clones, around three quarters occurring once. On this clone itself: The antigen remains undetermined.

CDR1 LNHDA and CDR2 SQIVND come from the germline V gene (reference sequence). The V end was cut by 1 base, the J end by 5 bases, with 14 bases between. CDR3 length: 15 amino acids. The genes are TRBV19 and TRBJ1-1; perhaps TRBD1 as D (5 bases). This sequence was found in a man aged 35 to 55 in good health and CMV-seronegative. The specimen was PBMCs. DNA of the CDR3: TGTGCCAGTAGTATAGGTACGGGGGGGAGTACTGAAGCTTTCTTT. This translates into CASSIGTGGSTEAFF.